The present T cell receptor (beta chain) was sequenced within a study of control samples from healthy donors and cancer patients. TCRdb's copy holds only in-frame clones and misses some; the assay was immunoSEQ multiplex PCR. In the table there are 150,000 to 200,000 clones, about 93% of which are singletons. With 5 bases clipped from V and 5 bases from J, the junction kept 9 bases outside the gene matches. The CDR3 spans 16 residues. In germline, CDR1 is SGHTA, CDR2 FQGTGA. In this sample, this clone turned up a few times. Material for sequencing was blood. V and J are TRBV7-3 and TRBJ2-2; 9 bases are a match to TRBD1. The receptor's source is a young man in good health. The CDR3 DNA sequence: TGTGCCAGCAGCACAACCGGGACAGGGAGAACCGGGGAGCTGTTTTTT. This sequence encodes CASSTTGTGRTGELFF.